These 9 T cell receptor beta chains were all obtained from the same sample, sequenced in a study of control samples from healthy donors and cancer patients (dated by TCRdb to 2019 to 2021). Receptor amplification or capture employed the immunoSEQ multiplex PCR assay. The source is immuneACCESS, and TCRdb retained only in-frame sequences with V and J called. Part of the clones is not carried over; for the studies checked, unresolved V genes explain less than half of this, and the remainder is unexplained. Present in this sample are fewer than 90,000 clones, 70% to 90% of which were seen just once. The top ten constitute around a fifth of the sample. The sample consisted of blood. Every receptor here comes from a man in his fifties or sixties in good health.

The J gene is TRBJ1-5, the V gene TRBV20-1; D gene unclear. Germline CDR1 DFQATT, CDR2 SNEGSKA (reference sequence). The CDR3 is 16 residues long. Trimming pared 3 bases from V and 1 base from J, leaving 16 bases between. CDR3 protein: CSASSAHTSSNQPQHF. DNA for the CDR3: TGCAGTGCTAGTTCAGCCCATACCTCGAGCAATCAGCCCCAGCATTTT.

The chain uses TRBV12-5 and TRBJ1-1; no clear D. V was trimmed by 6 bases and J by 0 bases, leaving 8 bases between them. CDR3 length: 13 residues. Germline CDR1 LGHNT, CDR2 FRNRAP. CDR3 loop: CASGIGLNTEAFF. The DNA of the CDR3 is TGTGCTAGTGGGATAGGGCTGAACACTGAAGCTTTCTTT.

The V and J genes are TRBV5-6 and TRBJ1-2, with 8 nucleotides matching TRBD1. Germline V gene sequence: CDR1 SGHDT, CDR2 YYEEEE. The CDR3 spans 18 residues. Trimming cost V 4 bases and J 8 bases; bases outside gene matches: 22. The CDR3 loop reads CASSAETAGGPLVRGYTF. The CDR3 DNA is TGTGCCAGCAGCGCCGAGACGGCAGGGGGCCCTCTGGTGAGGGGCTACACCTTC.

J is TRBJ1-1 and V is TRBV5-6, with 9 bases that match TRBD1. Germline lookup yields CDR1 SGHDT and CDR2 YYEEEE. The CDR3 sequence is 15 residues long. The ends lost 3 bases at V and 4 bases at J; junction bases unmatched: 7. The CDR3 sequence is CASSWGTGIGTEAFF. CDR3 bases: TGTGCCAGCAGCTGGGGGACAGGGATCGGCACTGAAGCTTTCTTT. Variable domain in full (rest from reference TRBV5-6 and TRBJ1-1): DAGVTQSPTHLIKTRGQQVTLRCSPKSGHDTVSWYQQALGQGPQFIFQYYEEEERQRGNFPDRFSGHQFPNYSSELNVNALLLGDSALYLCASSWGTGIGTEAFFGQGTRLTVV.

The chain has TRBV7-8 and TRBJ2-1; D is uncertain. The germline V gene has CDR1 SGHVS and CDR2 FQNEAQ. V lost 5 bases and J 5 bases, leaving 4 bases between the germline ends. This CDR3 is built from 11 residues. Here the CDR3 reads CASSPHNEQFF. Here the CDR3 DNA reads TGTGCCAGCAGCCCTCACAATGAGCAGTTCTTC.

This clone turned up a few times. The CDR3 coding sequence is TGTGCCAGCACCCTTACGAGCGCCTCCTACGAGCAGTACTTC. It encodes CASTLTSASYEQYF. The V call is TRBV7-9, the J call TRBJ2-7; no clear D gene. The V gene lost 7 bases and the J gene lost 0 bases, with 13 bases spanning the gap. Per the germline V gene, CDR1 is SEHNR and CDR2 is FQNEAQ (reference sequence). The CDR3 is made up of 14 amino acids.

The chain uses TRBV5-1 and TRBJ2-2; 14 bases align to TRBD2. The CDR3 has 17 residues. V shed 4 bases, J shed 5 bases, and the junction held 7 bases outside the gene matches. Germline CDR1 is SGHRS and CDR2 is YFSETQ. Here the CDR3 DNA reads TGCGCCAGCAGCCCGGGGACTAGCGGGGGCTCAACCGGGGAGCTGTTTTTT. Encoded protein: CASSPGTSGGSTGELFF.

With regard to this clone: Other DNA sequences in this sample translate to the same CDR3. CDR3 in DNA: TGTGCCAGCAGTTTGCAGCTTAACTATGGCTACACCTTC. This gives the protein CASSLQLNYGYTF. The chain joins TRBV12-3 or TRBV12-4 to TRBJ1-2; no definite D call. This CDR3 is built from 13 residues. The ends were cut back, 3 bases at V and 1 base at J, with 6 bases in the middle.

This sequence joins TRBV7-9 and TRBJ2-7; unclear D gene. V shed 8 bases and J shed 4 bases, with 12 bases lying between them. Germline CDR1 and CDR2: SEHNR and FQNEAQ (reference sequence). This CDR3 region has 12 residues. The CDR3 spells CASPPKSYEQYV. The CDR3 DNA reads TGTGCCAGCCCTCCTAAGAGTTACGAGCAGTACGTC.